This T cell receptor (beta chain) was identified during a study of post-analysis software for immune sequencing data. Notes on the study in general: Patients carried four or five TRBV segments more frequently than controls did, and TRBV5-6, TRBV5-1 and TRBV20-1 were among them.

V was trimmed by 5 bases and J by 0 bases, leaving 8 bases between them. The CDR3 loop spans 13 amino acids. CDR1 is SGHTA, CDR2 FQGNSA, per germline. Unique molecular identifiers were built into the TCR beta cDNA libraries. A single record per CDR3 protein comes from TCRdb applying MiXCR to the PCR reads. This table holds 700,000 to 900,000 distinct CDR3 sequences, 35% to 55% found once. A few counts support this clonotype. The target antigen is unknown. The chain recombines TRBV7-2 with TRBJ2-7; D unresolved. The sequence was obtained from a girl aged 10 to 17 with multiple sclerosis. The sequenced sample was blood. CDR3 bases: TGTGCCAGCAGCCGGACCGACTCCTACGAGCAGTACTTC. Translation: CASSRTDSYEQYF.